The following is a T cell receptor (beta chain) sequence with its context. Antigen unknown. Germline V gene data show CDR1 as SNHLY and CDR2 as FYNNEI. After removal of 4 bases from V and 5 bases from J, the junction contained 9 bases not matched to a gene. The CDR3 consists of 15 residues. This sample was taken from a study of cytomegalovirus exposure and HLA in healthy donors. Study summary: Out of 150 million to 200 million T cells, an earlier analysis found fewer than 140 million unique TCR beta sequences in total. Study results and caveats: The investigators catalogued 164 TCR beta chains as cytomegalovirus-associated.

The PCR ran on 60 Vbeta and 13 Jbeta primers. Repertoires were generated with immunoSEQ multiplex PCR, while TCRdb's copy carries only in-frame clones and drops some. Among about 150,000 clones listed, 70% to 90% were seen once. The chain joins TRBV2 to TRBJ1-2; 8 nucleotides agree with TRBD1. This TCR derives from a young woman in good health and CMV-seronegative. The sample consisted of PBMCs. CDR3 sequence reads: CASSVGAGGSYGYTF. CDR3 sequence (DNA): TGTGCCAGCAGTGTAGGGGCAGGGGGCTCTTATGGCTACACCTTC.